The clone carrying this T cell receptor beta chain was detected ten times or more. The antigen is undetermined. The sample comes from a study of identical twins. TCRdb re-analysed the 5' RACE reads in MiXCR, keeping a single row per CDR3 protein. The repertoire includes about 700,000 distinct CDR3 sequences, around 6% of them detected once, and 1.5% to 2% sits in the top ten. Study results and limitations: Out-of-frame alpha sequences shared by twins were enriched for low generation probability. The models systematically underestimated how much out-of-frame TCR alpha was shared in monozygotic twins.

This CDR3 has 15 amino acids. Germline CDR1 DFQATT, CDR2 SNEGSKA (reference sequence). V was cut by 7 bases and J by 4 bases, with 20 bases left in between. This receptor was identified in a young man in good health. This chain links TRBV20-1 with TRBJ2-1; D possibly corresponds to TRBD1 (6 bases). Sequencing input: naive T cells sorted from blood. The CDR3 is CSVLSGSGEYNEQFF. DNA of the CDR3: TGCAGTGTCCTATCTGGGTCAGGGGAATACAATGAGCAGTTCTTC.